This TCR beta chain appears in the sequencing data of a study of blood T cell repertoires in COVID-19. Study at large: Acute and convalescent COVID-19 specimens originated in the United States, Italy and Spain. PBMCs, B-cell-depleted T cells, or T cells provided the cDNA or gDNA that made up the material.

V was clipped by 3 bases and J by 0 bases; unmatched bases: 1. From germline, CDR1 is LNHNV and CDR2 YYDKDF (reference sequence). The CDR3 has 15 residues. Authors' processing steps: Estimation of nucleated cell counts was performed using reference gene primer amplification. The table came from immunoSEQ multiplex PCR; TCRdb's copy has only in-frame clones and leaves some out. D and trimming come from the DNA, and the V and J calls and clone size come from that table. The table includes about 130,000 clones, 86% detected once. This clonotype was obtained from a human donor in a cohort sampled during active COVID-19. The genes are TRBV15 and TRBJ2-7; 11 nucleotides agree with TRBD2. The specimen was peripheral blood. For the CDR3, the DNA is TGTGCCACCAGCAGGGGACTAGCGGACTCCTACGAGCAGTACTTC. Protein sequence: CATSRGLADSYEQYF.